One TCR beta chain is described in this entry. Its antigen remains unidentified. This PCR relied on a set of 60 Vbeta primers and 13 Jbeta primers. The protocol was immunoSEQ multiplex PCR, while the TCRdb copy is restricted to in-frame clones and leaves out a portion. The sample lists some 160,000 clones, roughly 84% occurring once. Trimming took 0 bases from V and 1 from J; bases not matched to a gene: 12. CDR1 is SGHRS, CDR2 YFSETQ, per germline. The CDR3 totals 19 residues. This sample is part of a study of cytomegalovirus exposure and HLA in healthy donors. Overall study findings and caveats: It was 150 to 200 TCR beta chains that were listed as cytomegalovirus-associated. Published work reported that the classifier diagnosed cytomegalovirus status with high specificity and sensitivity. It is likely that the observed cluster of highly shared sequence variants was a sequencing artifact.

This sequence was found in a man aged 18 to 29 in good health and CMV-seronegative. The V call is TRBV5-1, the J call TRBJ2-3, with 9 bases identical to TRBD2. Sequencing was done on a sample of PBMCs. The CDR3 is CASSLAKVLKREGTDTQYF. CDR3 coding DNA: TGCGCCAGCAGCTTGGCCAAAGTTCTGAAGCGGGAGGGCACAGATACGCAGTATTTT.